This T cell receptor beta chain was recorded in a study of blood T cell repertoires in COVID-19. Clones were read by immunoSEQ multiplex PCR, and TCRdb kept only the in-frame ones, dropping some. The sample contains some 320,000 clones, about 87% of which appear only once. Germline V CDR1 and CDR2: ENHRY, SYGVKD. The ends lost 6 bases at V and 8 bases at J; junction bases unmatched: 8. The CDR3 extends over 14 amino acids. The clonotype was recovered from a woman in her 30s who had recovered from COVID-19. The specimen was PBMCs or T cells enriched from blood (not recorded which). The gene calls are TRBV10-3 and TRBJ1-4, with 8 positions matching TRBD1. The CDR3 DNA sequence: TGTGCCATCAGCCCCGGGACAGGTGCCGAAAAACTGTTTTTT. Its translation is CAISPGTGAEKLFF.